The TCR beta chain described here comes from a study of CD8 T cells in Susac syndrome. Between the trimmed V and J ends, which lost 3 bases and 4 bases, there was a span of 6 bases. Germline V gene data show CDR1 as ENHRY and CDR2 as SYGVKD. This CDR3 is 12 amino acids long. Negative isolation yielded the CD8+ and CD4+ T cells, while FACS enriched the TEMRA cells. With random hexamers, 0.5 to 1 ug RNA was reverse transcribed. TCRdb used MiXCR to reprocess the immunoSEQ multiplex PCR reads, holding one entry per CDR3 protein. Of around 45,000 distinct CDR3 sequences listed, about 92% are singletons. The origin of this receptor is a human donor in good health. The chain combines TRBV10-3 with TRBJ1-1, with D tentatively TRBD1 (6 bases). The sequenced sample was CD8+ T cells from PBMCs. The CDR3 DNA sequence: TGTGCCATCAGTGAAGGGGGCACTGAAGCTTTCTTT. Amino acid sequence: CAISEGGTEAFF.